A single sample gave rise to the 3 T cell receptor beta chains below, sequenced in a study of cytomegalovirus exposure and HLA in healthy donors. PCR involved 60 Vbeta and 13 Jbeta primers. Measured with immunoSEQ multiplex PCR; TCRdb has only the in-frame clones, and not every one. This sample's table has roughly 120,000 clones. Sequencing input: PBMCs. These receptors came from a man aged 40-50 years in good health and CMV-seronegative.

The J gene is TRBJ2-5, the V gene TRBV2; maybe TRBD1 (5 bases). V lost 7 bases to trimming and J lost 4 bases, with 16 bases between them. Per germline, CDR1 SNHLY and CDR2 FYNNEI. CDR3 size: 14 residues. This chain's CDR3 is CASNMGLGGETQYF. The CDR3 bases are TGTGCCAGCAACATGGGGCTAGGTGGAGAGACCCAGTACTTC. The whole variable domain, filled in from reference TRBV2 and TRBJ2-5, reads EPEVTQTPSHQVTQMGQEVILRCVPISNHLYFYWYRQILGQKVEFLVSFYNNEISEKSEIFDDQFSVERPDGSNFTLKIRSTKLEDSAMYFCASNMGLGGETQYFGPGTRLLVL.

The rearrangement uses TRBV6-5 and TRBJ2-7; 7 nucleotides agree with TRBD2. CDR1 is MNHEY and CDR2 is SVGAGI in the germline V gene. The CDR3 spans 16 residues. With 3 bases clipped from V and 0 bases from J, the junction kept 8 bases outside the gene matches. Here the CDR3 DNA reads TGTGCCAGCAGTTATGGTAAAAGCGGGACCTCCTACGAGCAGTACTTC. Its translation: CASSYGKSGTSYEQYF.

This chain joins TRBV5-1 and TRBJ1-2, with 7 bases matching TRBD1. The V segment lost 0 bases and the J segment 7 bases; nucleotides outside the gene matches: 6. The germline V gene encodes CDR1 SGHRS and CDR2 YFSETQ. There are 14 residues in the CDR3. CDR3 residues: CASSLEGNRGGYTF. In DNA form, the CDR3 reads TGCGCCAGCAGCTTGGAGGGGAACAGGGGTGGCTACACCTTC. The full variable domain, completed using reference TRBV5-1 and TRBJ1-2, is KAGVTQTPRYLIKTRGQQVTLSCSPISGHRSVSWYQQTPGQGLQFLFEYFSETQRNKGNFPGRFSGRQFSNSRSEMNVSTLELGDSALYLCASSLEGNRGGYTFGSGTRLTVV.